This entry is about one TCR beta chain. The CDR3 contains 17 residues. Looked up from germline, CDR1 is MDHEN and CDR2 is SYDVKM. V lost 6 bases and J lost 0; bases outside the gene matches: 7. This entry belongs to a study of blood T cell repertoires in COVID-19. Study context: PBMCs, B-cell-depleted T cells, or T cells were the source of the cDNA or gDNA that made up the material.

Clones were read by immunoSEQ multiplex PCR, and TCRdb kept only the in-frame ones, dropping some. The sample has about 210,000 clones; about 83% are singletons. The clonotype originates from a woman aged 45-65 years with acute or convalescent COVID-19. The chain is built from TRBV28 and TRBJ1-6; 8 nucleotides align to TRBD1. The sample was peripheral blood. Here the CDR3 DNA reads TGTGCCAGCAGACCCACAGGGGGAAGCTCCTATAATTCACCCCTCCACTTT. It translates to CASRPTGGSSYNSPLHF.